The 21 T cell receptor beta chains reported below all come from one sample, sequenced in a study of CD8 T cells in ankylosing spondylitis. TCRdb re-derived calls from the 5' RACE reads in MiXCR, one entry per CDR3 protein. The data hold around 160,000 distinct CDR3 sequences, with 9.5% to 13% observed a single time. The sample taken for sequencing was blood, either unsorted or a sorted T cell fraction (not recorded which). These receptors originate from a male donor with ankylosing spondylitis or in good health (not recorded which).

The J gene is TRBJ1-1, the V gene TRBV5-1; D not resolved. The V end lost 4 bases, the J end lost 0 bases, and 10 bases lay between the germline ends. The CDR3 covers 14 residues. Per the germline V gene, CDR1 is SGHRS and CDR2 is YFSETQ. The CDR3 bases are TGCGCCAGCAGCCTCCAGGATCTGAACACTGAAGCTTTCTTT. Translated: CASSLQDLNTEAFF.

Ten or more counts support this clonotype. The genes are TRBV15 and TRBJ1-2, with D possibly matching TRBD1 (6 bases). Trimming removed 0 bases at V and 3 bases at J, with 11 bases between. This CDR3 contains 15 residues. From germline, CDR1 is LNHNV and CDR2 YYDKDF (reference sequence). CDR3 in DNA: TGTGCCACCAGCAGAGAGCGGGGGGCGGACTATGGCTACACCTTC. Protein: CATSRERGADYGYTF.

This clonotype came up many times. The rearrangement uses TRBV6-5 and TRBJ1-2; D is possibly TRBD1 (6 bases). The germline gives CDR1 MNHEY, CDR2 SVGAGI. V lost 0 bases and J lost 7, with 12 bases in between. CDR3 size: 14 residues. The CDR3 sequence is CASSYSGGTRGYTF. The DNA for the CDR3 is TGTGCCAGCAGTTACTCAGGGGGGACTCGTGGCTACACCTTC.

This clonotype occurred many times. The rearrangement joins TRBV20-1 to TRBJ2-1; perhaps TRBD1 as D (5 bases). The germline V and J ends were trimmed by 4 bases and 0 bases, with 16 bases remaining between them. The germline V gene encodes CDR1 DFQATT and CDR2 SNEGSKA (reference sequence). The CDR3 length is 16 residues. CDR3 nucleotides: TGCAGTGCTAAATCCCGCAGGGAAAGCTCCTACAATGAGCAGTTCTTC. Translated: CSAKSRRESSYNEQFF.

The chain employs TRBV11-2 and TRBJ2-7; D possibly corresponds to TRBD1 (6 bases). V was shortened by 7 bases and J by 2 bases, with 18 bases between the two germline ends. CDR1 SGHAT and CDR2 FQNNGV come from the germline V gene. CDR3 length equals 15 residues. The CDR3 protein is CASTSGALMPYEQYF. In DNA, the CDR3 is TGTGCCAGCACATCAGGGGCCCTGATGCCCTACGAGCAGTACTTC.

The table lists this clonotype with many counts. V usage is TRBV9 and J usage is TRBJ2-3; 8 bases are a match to TRBD2. This CDR3 has 15 residues. Germline CDR1 reads SGDLS; CDR2 reads YYNGEE. Losses at the gene ends were 4 bases for V and 6 bases for J; bases not matched to a gene: 10. In nucleotides, the CDR3 is TGTGCCAGCAGCCCGTGGACTAGCAGTACCGATACGCAGTATTTT. Encoded protein: CASSPWTSSTDTQYF.

This clonotype was found a few times. The rearrangement uses TRBV12-3 or TRBV12-4 and TRBJ1-5; D may be TRBD1 (6 bases). Trimming stripped 2 bases from V and 1 base from J, with 12 bases between. CDR3 length: 16 amino acids. The CDR3 bases are TGTGCCAGCAGTTTACACAGGGCGGGGAGCAATCAGCCCCAGCATTTT. This encodes CASSLHRAGSNQPQHF.

To note about this clonotype: A much bigger clone sits one base away, suggesting this may be a read error. V usage is TRBV12-3 or TRBV12-4 and J usage is TRBJ2-5; D is perhaps TRBD1 (5 bases). The CDR3 spans 14 residues. Trimming pared 5 bases from V and 9 bases from J, leaving 19 bases between. The CDR3 loop is CASSLSRVEGAQYF. CDR3 sequence (DNA): TGTGCCAGCAGTCTCTCCAGGGTGGAAGGGGCCCAGTACTTC.

Note on this clonotype: The junction does not match germline at one end; this may be a read error. The chain joins TRBV11-3 to TRBJ2-5; D is unclear. The CDR3 is 14 amino acids. Germline lookup yields CDR1 SGHNT and CDR2 YENEEA. The CDR3 loop is CASSLDLMQEAQYF. CDR3 in DNA: TGTGCCAGCAGCTTAGATCTGATGCAAGAGGCCCAGTACTTC.

This clonotype was seen at least ten times. The genes are TRBV6-2 or TRBV6-3 and TRBJ2-2; D is undetermined. Trimming took off 7 bases at V and 6 bases at J, with 15 bases between the two ends. The CDR3 totals 14 residues. CDR1 is MNHEY and CDR2 is SVGEGT in the germline V gene. CDR3 DNA: TGTGCCAGCAATCTAAACAGACGGTCCGGGGAGCTGTTTTTT. It codes for CASNLNRRSGELFF.

V usage is TRBV12-3 or TRBV12-4 and J usage is TRBJ2-5; D remains unclear. Trimming shortened V by 6 bases and J by 5 bases, and 13 bases separated the two germline ends. This CDR3 is 13 amino acids long. In DNA form, the CDR3 reads TGTGCCAGCAGACCGACTGGCAGGGAGACCCAGTACTTC. Its protein product is CASRPTGRETQYF.

This clonotype was detected only a few times. The chain combines TRBV5-1 with TRBJ1-1; tentative D call: TRBD1 (5 bases). V dropped 4 bases and J dropped 3 bases, with 13 bases sitting between them. The CDR3 is 14 residues long. The germline V gene has CDR1 SGHRS and CDR2 YFSETQ. This chain's CDR3 is CASSSPGGDTEAFF. DNA of the CDR3: TGCGCCAGCAGCAGCCCGGGGGGGGACACTGAAGCTTTCTTT.

The V and J genes are TRBV11-2 and TRBJ1-1; tentatively, D is TRBD1 (5 bases). V lost 5 bases, J lost 0 bases, and 13 bases lay in between. Germline CDR1 reads SGHAT; CDR2 reads FQNNGV. The CDR3 totals 15 residues. Written as DNA, the CDR3 is TGTGCCAGCAGCCCCATGGCGGGGGTGAACACTGAAGCTTTCTTT. The encoded protein is CASSPMAGVNTEAFF.

Ten or more counts support this clonotype. The chain employs TRBV7-2 and TRBJ1-2; 8 bases line up with TRBD1. Per the germline V gene, CDR1 is SGHTA and CDR2 is FQGNSA. Trimming took 5 bases from V and 2 from J; bases not matched to a gene: 7. The CDR3 spans 15 residues. The CDR3 sequence is CASSPTGAANYGYTF. The DNA for the CDR3 is TGTGCCAGCAGCCCGACAGGGGCCGCCAACTATGGCTACACCTTC.

As regards this clonotype: A clone one base away is much larger, so this may be a read error. The chain combines TRBV12-3 or TRBV12-4 with TRBJ2-3; D is undetermined. Trimming shortened V by 6 bases and J by 2 bases, and 9 bases separated the two germline ends. The CDR3 is 13 amino acids. The CDR3 nucleotides read TGTGCCAGCAGCTTGCACAACACAGATACGCAGTATTTT. Translated, it gives CASSLHNTDTQYF.

The rearrangement joins TRBV7-2 to TRBJ2-7, with D unclear. V shed 3 bases and J shed 0 bases, with 9 bases lying between them. This CDR3 is 14 amino acids long. Germline CDR1 SGHTA, CDR2 FQGNSA. CDR3 nucleotides: TGTGCCAGCAGCTTCACCATGAGCTCCTACGAGCAGTACTTC. Protein sequence: CASSFTMSSYEQYF.

This clonotype was detected only a few times. The chain combines TRBV11-2 with TRBJ2-4; TRBD2 aligns across 10 bases. V lost 2 bases and J lost 2; bases outside the gene matches: 9. The CDR3 loop spans 18 amino acids. The V gene's germline CDR1 is SGHAT and CDR2 FQNNGV. The CDR3, as DNA: TGTGCCAGCAGCTTAAAAGCGGGAGGGAGCACTACCAAAAACATTCAGTACTTC. Residues: CASSLKAGGSTTKNIQYF. Drawing the rest from reference TRBV11-2 and TRBJ2-4, the complete variable domain is EAGVAQSPRYKIIEKRQSVAFWCNPISGHATLYWYQQILGQGPKLLIQFQNNGVVDDSQLPKDRFSAERLKGVDSTLKIQPAKLEDSAVYLCASSLKAGGSTTKNIQYFGAGTRLSVL.

The chain uses TRBV5-6 and TRBJ2-2, with 9 bases aligning to TRBD1. The CDR3 is made up of 14 amino acids. The ends lost 7 bases at V and 7 bases at J; junction bases unmatched: 8. Germline CDR1 and CDR2: SGHDT and YYEEEE. The CDR3 region is CASRRDRVVGELFF. DNA of the CDR3: TGTGCCAGCCGCCGGGACAGGGTTGTCGGGGAGCTGTTTTTT.

This clonotype was found many times. The chain is built from TRBV14 and TRBJ2-7, with 8 bases identical to TRBD1. The V and J ends lost 0 bases and 2 bases, in that order; junction bases with no gene match: 6. Germline-derived CDR1 and CDR2 are SGHDN and FVKESK. The CDR3 length is 16 residues. The CDR3 DNA is TGTGCCAGCAGCCAAGATTGGGCAGGGGGCACCTACGAGCAGTACTTC. Translated: CASSQDWAGGTYEQYF.

The V and J genes are TRBV12-3 or TRBV12-4 and TRBJ1-2, with 9 bases aligning to TRBD1. The CDR3 covers 15 residues. Trimming removed 5 bases from V and 4 bases from J; junction bases left unmatched: 8. CDR3 nucleotide sequence: TGTGCCAGCAGTCCAAAACAGGGGGCAGGCTATGGCTACACCTTC. Translated: CASSPKQGAGYGYTF.

V is TRBV7-2 and J is TRBJ1-5, with 10 bases identical to TRBD1. Germline V CDR1 and CDR2: SGHTA, FQGNSA. V was clipped by 4 bases and J by 6 bases; unmatched bases: 0. The CDR3 spans 13 residues. The CDR3 sequence: CASSWDRGQPQHF. CDR3 in DNA: TGTGCCAGCAGCTGGGACAGGGGTCAGCCCCAGCATTTT. The whole variable domain, remainder taken from reference TRBV7-2 and TRBJ1-5, is GAGVSQSPSNKVTEKGKDVELRCDPISGHTALYWYRQSLGQGLEFLIYFQGNSAPDKSGLPSDRFSAERTGGSVSTLTIQRTQQEDSAVYLCASSWDRGQPQHFGDGTRLSIL.